This passage covers 17 T cell receptor beta chains from one sample sequenced in a study of cytomegalovirus exposure and HLA in healthy donors. The primer mix had 60 Vbeta and 13 Jbeta primers. Data came from immunoSEQ multiplex PCR; TCRdb stores just in-frame clones and leaves some out. The profile shows some 65,000 clones, more than 75% of them singletons. Sequencing was done on a sample of PBMCs. These receptors were taken from a girl aged 10-17 years in good health and CMV-seropositive.

This clone was counted between two and nine times. The chain links TRBV25-1 to TRBJ2-4, with D perhaps TRBD1 (5 bases). Trimming removed 1 base at V and 0 bases at J, with 16 bases between. Germline assignment: CDR1 MGHDK and CDR2 SYGVNS. This CDR3 is built from 18 residues. In DNA, the CDR3 is TGTGCCAGCAGTGAATGGGGCGGACCCTTGGGAGCCAAAAACATTCAGTACTTC. The encoded protein is CASSEWGGPLGAKNIQYF.

J is TRBJ1-2 and V is TRBV14; D gene unclear. This CDR3 is built from 13 residues. V lost 5 bases, J lost 8 bases, and 15 bases lay in between. From germline, CDR1 is SGHDN and CDR2 FVKESK. CDR3 sequence reads: CASSGLGCVGYTF. Here the CDR3 DNA reads TGTGCCAGCAGCGGACTTGGCTGTGTAGGCTACACCTTC.

J is TRBJ2-7 and V is TRBV28, with D possibly TRBD2 on 6 matching bases. CDR3 length: 13 residues. Trimming left V 3 bases short and J 2 bases short, with 8 bases between. CDR1 and CDR2 (germline): MDHEN, SYDVKM. Here the CDR3 DNA reads TGTGCCAGCAGTTTGGGGGGAACCTACGAGCAGTACTTC. Translation gives CASSLGGTYEQYF. The full variable domain, rest sourced from reference TRBV28 and TRBJ2-7, is DVKVTQSSRYLVKRTGEKVFLECVQDMDHENMFWYRQDPGLGLRLIYFSYDVKMKEKGDIPEGYSVSREKKERFSLILESASTNQTSMYLCASSLGGTYEQYFGPGTRLTVT.

Comments on this clone: The sample carries other DNA sequences with the same CDR3. The chain recombines TRBV29-1 with TRBJ2-3; TRBD1 matches 8 bases. After removal of 6 bases from V and 5 bases from J, the junction contained 7 bases not matched to a gene. The length of the CDR3 is 13 residues. Germline values: CDR1 SQVTM, CDR2 ANQGSEA. The CDR3 DNA follows: TGCAGCGTGTATGGCAGGGGGCAAGATACGCAGTATTTT. Residues: CSVYGRGQDTQYF.

The CDR3 region has the DNA TGCGCCAGCAGCTTGGTCGCGGGAGGGGGTTACGAGCAGTACTTC. This translates into CASSLVAGGGYEQYF. The rearrangement uses TRBV5-1 and TRBJ2-7; 9 bases match TRBD2. Germline CDR1 reads SGHRS; CDR2 reads YFSETQ. The junction had 5 bases not matched to a gene; V was cut back by 0 bases and J by 4 bases. This CDR3 comprises 15 residues.

Comment on this clone: Other DNA sequences in the sample encode the same CDR3. This chain joins TRBV7-2 and TRBJ1-5; possibly TRBD1 for D (5 bases). With 0 bases removed from V and 1 base from J, the gap between germline ends came to 7 bases. Germline CDR1 SGHTA, CDR2 FQGNSA. This CDR3 is 15 amino acids long. The CDR3, as DNA: TGTGCCAGCAGCTTAGCGGGGGGGAGCAATCAGCCCCAGCATTTT. Its protein product is CASSLAGGSNQPQHF. The full variable domain, completed using reference TRBV7-2 and TRBJ1-5, is GAGVSQSPSNKVTEKGKDVELRCDPISGHTALYWYRQSLGQGLEFLIYFQGNSAPDKSGLPSDRFSAERTGGSVSTLTIQRTQQEDSAVYLCASSLAGGSNQPQHFGDGTRLSIL.

V is TRBV7-9 and J is TRBJ2-4; a weak D match, TRBD2 (5 bases). The V end lost 5 bases, the J end lost 1 base, and 15 bases lay between the germline ends. This CDR3 contains 16 residues. CDR1 SEHNR and CDR2 FQNEAQ come from the germline V gene (reference sequence). In nucleotides, the CDR3 is TGTGCCAGCAGCCCCCGAGAGGGCCTTGCCAAAAACATTCAGTACTTC. It translates to CASSPREGLAKNIQYF. The entire variable domain, with the rest obtained from reference TRBV7-9 and TRBJ2-4, is as follows: DTGVSQNPRHKITKRGQNVTFRCDPISEHNRLYWYRQTLGQGPEFLTYFQNEAQLEKSRLLSDRFSAERPKGSFSTLEIQRTEQGDSAMYLCASSPREGLAKNIQYFGAGTRLSVL.

The chain has TRBV7-8 and TRBJ2-3, with TRBD2 identical over 7 bases. The CDR3 is 15 amino acids. Per the germline V gene, CDR1 is SGHVS and CDR2 is FQNEAQ. V shed 5 bases, J shed 4 bases, and the junction held 9 bases outside the gene matches. The CDR3 DNA is TGTGCCAGCAGCGCCTTGCGGGCGGGAGCAGATACGCAGTATTTT. Translated, it gives CASSALRAGADTQYF.

The gene calls are TRBV30 and TRBJ2-1; D is undetermined. From germline, CDR1 is GTSNPN and CDR2 SVGIG (reference sequence). Trimming removed 0 bases at V and 3 bases at J, with 12 bases between. There are 15 residues in the CDR3. The CDR3 sequence: CAWSVASAYYNEQFF. CDR3 sequence (DNA): TGTGCCTGGAGTGTTGCCAGCGCTTACTACAATGAGCAGTTCTTC.

The chain couples TRBV7-9 to TRBJ2-1; 10 positions agree with TRBD2. CDR1 and CDR2 from the germline V gene are SEHNR and FQNEAQ (reference sequence). The V and J ends lost 5 bases and 4 bases, in that order; junction bases with no gene match: 11. The CDR3 loop spans 17 amino acids. CDR3 DNA: TGTGCCAGCAGCCCCAATCCTAGCGGGAGTATATACAATGAGCAGTTCTTC. Amino acid sequence: CASSPNPSGSIYNEQFF.

The chain joins TRBV27 to TRBJ2-7, with 9 bases lining up with TRBD1. J gave up 4 bases and V 8 bases, and 3 bases lay outside the gene matches. The CDR3 loop spans 12 amino acids. Germline V gene sequence: CDR1 MNHEY, CDR2 SMNVEV (reference sequence). The CDR3: CASLGTGYEQYF. In DNA, the CDR3 is TGTGCCAGCCTAGGGACAGGGTACGAGCAGTACTTC.

V and J are TRBV28 and TRBJ1-2, with D unclear. The CDR3 sequence is 11 residues long. Germline CDR1 reads MDHEN; CDR2 reads SYDVKM. Trimming cost V 4 bases and J 7 bases, with 7 bases left between them. CDR3 in DNA: TGTGCCAGCAGTTCCCTTCTTGGCTACACCTTC. The encoded protein is CASSSLLGYTF.

V and J are TRBV7-2 and TRBJ2-7; 7 positions agree with TRBD2. This CDR3 is 14 amino acids long. CDR1 is SGHTA, CDR2 FQGNSA, per germline. V was clipped by 5 bases and J by 0 bases; unmatched bases: 4. The CDR3 spells CASSPGTISYEQYF. In DNA, the CDR3 is TGTGCCAGCAGCCCCGGGACTATCTCCTACGAGCAGTACTTC. The variable domain in full, with the rest retrieved from reference TRBV7-2 and TRBJ2-7, is GAGVSQSPSNKVTEKGKDVELRCDPISGHTALYWYRQSLGQGLEFLIYFQGNSAPDKSGLPSDRFSAERTGGSVSTLTIQRTQQEDSAVYLCASSPGTISYEQYFGPGTRLTVT.

The chain joins TRBV29-1 to TRBJ2-1, with D maybe TRBD2 (6 bases). Germline CDR1 SQVTM, CDR2 ANQGSEA. This CDR3 region has 12 residues. Deletions cut 6 bases from V and 8 bases from J, with 14 bases between. For the CDR3, the DNA is TGCAGCGTGGGGACTCCCAGGGATGAGCAGTTCTTC. Encoded protein: CSVGTPRDEQFF.

This clone has only one observation. CDR3 residues: CASSASGGLNEQYF. The CDR3 DNA reads TGTGCCAGCAGCGCGTCAGGGGGCTTGAACGAGCAGTACTTC. The chain joins TRBV5-6 to TRBJ2-7, with 8 bases fitting TRBD1. Germline CDR1 SGHDT, CDR2 YYEEEE. Germline trimming cut 4 bases from V and 5 bases from J; bases unmatched to any gene: 8. CDR3 length: 14 amino acids.

The chain employs TRBV30 and TRBJ2-5; 7 nucleotides match TRBD1. There are 13 residues in the CDR3. V shed 2 bases and J 4 bases; nucleotides not matched to a gene: 4. Germline CDR1 reads GTSNPN; CDR2 reads SVGIG (reference sequence). The CDR3 loop is CAWSKDRAETQYF. CDR3 bases: TGTGCCTGGAGTAAAGACAGGGCAGAGACCCAGTACTTC.

A single count supports this clone. The V and J genes are TRBV15 and TRBJ2-2, with D perhaps matching TRBD1 (5 bases). The CDR3 totals 15 residues. Per germline, CDR1 LNHNV and CDR2 YYDKDF (reference sequence). Between the trimmed V and J ends, which lost 9 bases and 5 bases, there was a span of 19 bases. This CDR3 is CATGKDRRVTGELFF. The CDR3 DNA reads as TGTGCCACTGGAAAAGACCGCAGGGTGACCGGGGAGCTGTTTTTT.